This TCR beta chain is drawn from a study of cytomegalovirus exposure and HLA in healthy donors. Whole-study findings and limits: Earlier analysis looked at TCR beta V segments, and most were productive about 90% or about 30% of the time. TCR sequences were mostly rare, though some public TCRs occurred in many donors. Association with HLA alleles at 0.05 false discovery rate was found for 17,000 or so TCR beta sequences in a later analysis.

PCR primers comprised 60 Vbeta and 13 Jbeta primers. The data were produced by immunoSEQ multiplex PCR, yet TCRdb's version contains in-frame clones alone and is incomplete. This table has under 200,000 clones, 60% to 80% appearing once. Per the germline V gene, CDR1 is SGDLS and CDR2 is YYNGEE. The CDR3 spans 13 residues. The V and J ends lost 0 bases and 8 bases respectively, with 11 bases between them. On this clone itself: Its antigen remains unidentified.

The clonotype was recovered from a man between 50 and 59 years old in good health and CMV-seropositive. The chain combines TRBV9 with TRBJ1-2; the D gene is possibly TRBD1 (6 bases). Sequencing was performed on PBMCs. DNA for the CDR3: TGTGCCAGCAGCGTAGAGGGGGAGAACGGCTACACCTTC. Amino acids: CASSVEGENGYTF.